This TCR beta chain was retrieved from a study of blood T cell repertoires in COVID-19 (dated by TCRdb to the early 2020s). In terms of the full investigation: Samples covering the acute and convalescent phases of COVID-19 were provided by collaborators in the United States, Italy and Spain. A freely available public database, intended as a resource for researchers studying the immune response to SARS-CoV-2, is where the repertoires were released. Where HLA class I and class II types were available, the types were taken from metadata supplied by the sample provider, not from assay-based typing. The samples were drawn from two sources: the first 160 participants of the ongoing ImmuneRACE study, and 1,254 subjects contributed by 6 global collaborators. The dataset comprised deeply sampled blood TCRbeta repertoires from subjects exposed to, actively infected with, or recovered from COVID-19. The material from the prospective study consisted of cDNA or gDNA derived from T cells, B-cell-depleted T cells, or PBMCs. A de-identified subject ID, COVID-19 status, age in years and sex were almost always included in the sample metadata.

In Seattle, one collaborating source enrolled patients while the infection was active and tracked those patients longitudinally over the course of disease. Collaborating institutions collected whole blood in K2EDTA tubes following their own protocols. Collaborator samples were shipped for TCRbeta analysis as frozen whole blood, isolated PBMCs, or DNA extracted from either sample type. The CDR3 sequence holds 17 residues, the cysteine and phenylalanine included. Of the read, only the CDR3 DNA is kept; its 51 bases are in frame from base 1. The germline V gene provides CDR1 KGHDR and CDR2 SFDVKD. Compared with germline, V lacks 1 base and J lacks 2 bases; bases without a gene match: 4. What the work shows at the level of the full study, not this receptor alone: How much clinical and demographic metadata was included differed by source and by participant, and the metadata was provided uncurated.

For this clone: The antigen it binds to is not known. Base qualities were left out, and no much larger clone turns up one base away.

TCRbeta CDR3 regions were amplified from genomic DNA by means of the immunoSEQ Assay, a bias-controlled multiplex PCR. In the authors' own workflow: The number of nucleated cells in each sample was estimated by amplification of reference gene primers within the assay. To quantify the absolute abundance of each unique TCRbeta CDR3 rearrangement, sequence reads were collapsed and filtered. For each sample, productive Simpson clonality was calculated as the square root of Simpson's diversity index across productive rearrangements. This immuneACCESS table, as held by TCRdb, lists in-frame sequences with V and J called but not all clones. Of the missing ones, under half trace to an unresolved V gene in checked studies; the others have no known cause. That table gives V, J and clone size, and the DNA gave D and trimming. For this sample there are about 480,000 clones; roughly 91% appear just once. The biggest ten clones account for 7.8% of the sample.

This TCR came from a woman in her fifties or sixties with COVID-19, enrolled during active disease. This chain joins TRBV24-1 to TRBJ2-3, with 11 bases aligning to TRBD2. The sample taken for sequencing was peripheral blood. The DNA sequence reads TGTGCCACCAGTGATTTTTTAGCGGGGGGGAACACAGATACGCAGTATTTT. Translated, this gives CATSDFLAGGNTDTQYF.